Each of the 25 T cell receptor beta chains below was sequenced from the same sample in a study of blood T cell repertoires in COVID-19. The data were produced by immunoSEQ multiplex PCR, yet TCRdb's version contains in-frame clones alone and is incomplete. The sample lists 200,000 to 250,000 clones, approximately 80% occurring once. The source material was peripheral blood. Every receptor here comes from a woman aged 45-65 years with acute or convalescent COVID-19.

This clone was seen a single time. The chain couples TRBV28 to TRBJ1-4; 8 nucleotides align to TRBD1. Per germline, CDR1 MDHEN and CDR2 SYDVKM. The J segment lost 1 base and the V segment lost 3 bases, leaving 1 base of the junction unmatched. This CDR3 has 15 residues. The CDR3 loop reads CASSFDRGTNEKLFF. CDR3 DNA sequence: TGTGCCAGCAGTTTCGACAGGGGAACTAATGAAAAACTGTTTTTT.

This clone was seen a few times. The chain combines TRBV3-1 (or the pseudogene TRBV3-2) with TRBJ2-5; the D gene is possibly TRBD2 (6 bases). The V end was cut by 1 base, the J end by 12 bases, with 15 bases between. This CDR3 has 13 residues. Germline loops: CDR1 LGHDT, CDR2 YNNKEL (reference sequence). The chain's CDR3 is CASSQAGETREYF. In nucleotides, the CDR3 is TGTGCCAGCAGCCAAGCTGGTGAGACTAGAGAGTACTTC.

The V and J genes are TRBV10-3 and TRBJ1-5; no clear D gene. V lost 5 bases and J 4 bases, leaving 12 bases between the germline ends. Germline lookup yields CDR1 ENHRY and CDR2 SYGVKD. The CDR3 loop spans 14 amino acids. This CDR3 is CAISRGSPNQPQHF. In DNA form, the CDR3 reads TGTGCCATCAGTAGAGGGAGTCCTAATCAGCCCCAGCATTTT.

This chain joins TRBV27 and TRBJ1-1; 8 bases match TRBD1. Germline V CDR1 and CDR2: MNHEY, SMNVEV (reference sequence). This CDR3 contains 15 residues. Trimming removed 5 bases from V and 0 bases from J; junction bases left unmatched: 5. The CDR3: CASSRTGWMNTEAFF. The CDR3 coding sequence is TGTGCCAGCAGTCGGACAGGGTGGATGAACACTGAAGCTTTCTTT.

The CDR3 loop is CASSPGSPRSGANVLTF. CDR3 DNA sequence: TGTGCCAGCTCACCCGGGAGCCCGCGCTCTGGGGCCAACGTCCTGACTTTC. The chain links TRBV18 to TRBJ2-6, with D perhaps matching TRBD2 (6 bases). Looked up from germline, CDR1 is KGHSH and CDR2 is LQKENI. V lost 3 bases and J lost 0, with 12 bases in between. The CDR3 runs 17 residues.

This chain joins TRBV28 and TRBJ1-4, with D perhaps matching TRBD1 (5 bases). Looked up from germline, CDR1 is MDHEN and CDR2 is SYDVKM. Trimming left V 7 bases short and J 8 bases short, with 8 bases between. CDR3 size: 11 residues. CDR3 residues: CASTGNEKLFF. DNA for the CDR3: TGTGCCAGCACAGGGAACGAAAAACTGTTTTTT.

V is TRBV6-1 and J is TRBJ2-7; 9 bases match TRBD2. Looked up from germline, CDR1 is MNHNS and CDR2 is SASEGT. This CDR3 is built from 16 residues. Trimming took 1 base from V and 4 from J; bases not matched to a gene: 8. The CDR3 DNA sequence: TGTGCCAGCAGTGAAGTCCGACTCAGCGGGGGGTACGAGCAGTACTTC. Its translation is CASSEVRLSGGYEQYF.

This clone has just a few counts. V and J are TRBV23-1 and TRBJ2-7; 14 bases match TRBD2. TRBV23-1 belongs to the ORF category, with a function that is uncertain. J lost 3 bases, V lost 3 bases, and 19 bases had no gene match. The CDR3 loop spans 21 amino acids. The DNA for the CDR3 is TGCGCCAGCAGTCAGGACCCCGAGACAGGGGGGACTAGCGGGAGAGTCTACGAGCAGTACTTC. This encodes CASSQDPETGGTSGRVYEQYF.

V usage is TRBV5-8 and J usage is TRBJ1-1; no reliable D call. Germline values: CDR1 SGHTS, CDR2 YDEGEE. The CDR3 runs to 11 residues. V was cut by 4 bases and J by 5 bases, with 6 bases left in between. The chain's CDR3 is CASSPATEAFF. In nucleotides, the CDR3 is TGTGCCAGCAGCCCCGCGACTGAAGCTTTCTTT.

J is TRBJ1-5 and V is TRBV12-3 or TRBV12-4; TRBD1 aligns across 7 bases. Trimming cost V 5 bases and J 9 bases; bases outside gene matches: 7. The CDR3 loop spans 13 amino acids. CDR3 sequence (DNA): TGTGCCAGCAGTCCTGGGGACAGTCGGCCCCAGCATTTT. Translating it yields CASSPGDSRPQHF.

The chain recombines TRBV5-1 with TRBJ2-2, with TRBD1 identical over 10 bases. There are 15 residues in the CDR3. The ends lost 0 bases at V and 5 bases at J; junction bases unmatched: 1. The germline CDR1 and CDR2 sequences are SGHRS and YFSETQ. The CDR3 region is CASSLEGQGTGELFF. As DNA, the CDR3 is TGCGCCAGCAGCTTGGAGGGACAGGGGACCGGGGAGCTGTTTTTT.

The rearrangement joins TRBV6-2 or TRBV6-3 to TRBJ2-2; 8 bases match TRBD2. This CDR3 region has 16 residues. The V gene end was trimmed by 0 bases and the J gene end by 0 bases; junction bases not matched to a gene: 0. Germline V gene lookup returns CDR1 MNHEY and CDR2 SVGEGT. CDR3 DNA: TGTGCCAGCAGTTACTCCGGGGGGGCGAACACCGGGGAGCTGTTTTTT. Translated, it gives CASSYSGGANTGELFF.

This rearrangement joins TRBV3-1 (or the pseudogene TRBV3-2) to TRBJ2-7, with 7 bases that match TRBD2. With 1 base clipped from V and 2 bases from J, the junction kept 2 bases outside the gene matches. CDR3 length: 14 amino acids. From germline, CDR1 is LGHDT and CDR2 YNNKEL (reference sequence). The CDR3 nucleotides read TGTGCCAGCAGCCAAGGGGGGGGAGCCTACGAGCAGTACTTC. As protein: CASSQGGGAYEQYF.

The chain links TRBV4-1 to TRBJ1-5; tentative D call: TRBD1 (5 bases). Deletions cut 5 bases from V and 3 bases from J, with 11 bases between. CDR3 length: 14 residues. Germline CDR1 MGHRA, CDR2 YSYEKL. The CDR3 loop reads CASSAGLPNQPQHF. The CDR3 DNA is TGCGCCAGCAGCGCGGGACTGCCCAATCAGCCCCAGCATTTT.

The V gene is TRBV15, the J gene TRBJ2-5; TRBD2 might be the D (6 bases). Trimming removed 1 base from V and 6 bases from J, with 12 bases in between. The germline gives CDR1 LNHNV, CDR2 YYDKDF (reference sequence). The CDR3 has 14 residues. CDR3 nucleotide sequence: TGTGCCACCAGCAGAGTAAGGCGGGAACAGACCCAGTACTTC. Protein sequence: CATSRVRREQTQYF.

The V and J genes are TRBV3-1 (or the pseudogene TRBV3-2) and TRBJ1-1; D may be TRBD1 (5 bases). From germline, CDR1 is LGHDT and CDR2 YNNKEL (reference sequence). Between the trimmed V and J ends, which lost 1 base and 3 bases, there was a span of 21 bases. The CDR3 runs to 18 residues. CDR3: CASSQVGGPGLVDTEAFF. As DNA, the CDR3 is TGTGCCAGCAGCCAAGTGGGGGGACCGGGGCTTGTCGACACTGAAGCTTTCTTT.

This clone was detected only a few times. The chain uses TRBV11-2 and TRBJ2-1; D is perhaps TRBD2 (5 bases). Trimming left V 5 bases short and J 6 bases short, with 11 bases between. Germline CDR1 SGHAT, CDR2 FQNNGV. The CDR3 spans 13 residues. This chain's CDR3 is CASSGETLNEQFF. In nucleotides, the CDR3 is TGTGCCAGCAGCGGGGAGACTCTCAATGAGCAGTTCTTC. Full variable domain (remainder filled in from reference TRBV11-2 and TRBJ2-1): EAGVAQSPRYKIIEKRQSVAFWCNPISGHATLYWYQQILGQGPKLLIQFQNNGVVDDSQLPKDRFSAERLKGVDSTLKIQPAKLEDSAVYLCASSGETLNEQFFGPGTRLTVL.

The chain couples TRBV15 to TRBJ2-1; perhaps TRBD2 as D (6 bases). Germline CDR1 LNHNV, CDR2 YYDKDF (reference sequence). Deletions cut 7 bases from V and 9 bases from J, with 13 bases between. The CDR3 runs 12 residues. The chain's CDR3 is CATTGRATEQFF. In DNA form, the CDR3 reads TGTGCCACCACCGGGAGAGCTACTGAGCAGTTCTTC. The complete variable domain, with remaining parts taken from reference TRBV15 and TRBJ2-1, reads DAMVIQNPRYQVTQFGKPVTLSCSQTLNHNVMYWYQQKSSQAPKLLFHYYDKDFNNEADTPDNFQSRRPNTSFCFLDIRSPGLGDTAMYLCATTGRATEQFFGPGTRLTVL.

A single count supports this clone. The J gene is TRBJ1-2, the V gene TRBV3-1 (or the pseudogene TRBV3-2); 7 bases are a match to TRBD1. The CDR3 is made up of 13 amino acids. Per the germline V gene, CDR1 is LGHDT and CDR2 is YNNKEL (reference sequence). The junction had 2 bases not matched to a gene; V was cut back by 5 bases and J by 2 bases. The CDR3 is CASSTDRNYGYTF. The CDR3, as DNA: TGTGCCAGCAGCACGGACAGGAACTATGGCTACACCTTC.

In this sample, this clone turned up once. The chain employs TRBV6-4 and TRBJ2-2; 10 bases agree with TRBD2. Germline V gene lookup returns CDR1 MRHNA and CDR2 SNTAGT. Trimming cost V 5 bases and J 4 bases; bases outside gene matches: 4. This CDR3 contains 15 residues. For the CDR3, the DNA is TGTGCCAGCAGTATCGAGCGGGGGGGCACCGGGGAGCTGTTTTTT. It codes for CASSIERGGTGELFF.

This clone was observed a handful of times. The rearrangement joins TRBV27 to TRBJ2-2, with D maybe TRBD2 (6 bases). V was shortened by 0 bases and J by 6 bases, with 11 bases between the two germline ends. Germline loops: CDR1 MNHEY, CDR2 SMNVEV (reference sequence). The CDR3 has 15 amino acids. CDR3 protein: CASSLSGGVSGELFF. The CDR3 region has the DNA TGTGCCAGCAGTTTATCAGGCGGGGTGTCCGGGGAGCTGTTTTTT.

This clone was seen a single time. V gene TRBV5-1 combines with J gene TRBJ1-4, with D unresolved. This CDR3 region has 16 residues. Germline assignment: CDR1 SGHRS and CDR2 YFSETQ. V lost 4 bases, J lost 3 bases, and 16 bases lay in between. CDR3 sequence reads: CASSVNNRSPNEKLFF. Written as DNA, the CDR3 is TGCGCCAGCAGCGTAAACAACAGAAGCCCTAATGAAAAACTGTTTTTT.

This sequence joins TRBV18 and TRBJ2-3; a weak D match, TRBD1 (6 bases). Germline values: CDR1 KGHSH, CDR2 LQKENI. The CDR3 is 15 amino acids. Between the trimmed V and J ends, which lost 5 bases and 4 bases, there was a span of 16 bases. The CDR3 sequence is CASSKTGNPPDTQYF. CDR3 nucleotides: TGTGCCAGCTCAAAAACAGGGAACCCCCCAGATACGCAGTATTTT.

The rearrangement links TRBV4-1 to TRBJ1-5; the match to TRBD1 covers 7 bases. This CDR3 spans 16 amino acids. Looked up from germline, CDR1 is MGHRA and CDR2 is YSYEKL. J lost 1 base, V lost 1 base, and 4 bases had no gene match. The CDR3 DNA is TGCGCCAGCAGCCAAGGTTACAGGGGAAGCAATCAGCCCCAGCATTTT. It is translated as CASSQGYRGSNQPQHF.

The V call is TRBV6-2 or TRBV6-3, the J call TRBJ2-1; 9 bases are shared with TRBD1. J gave up 8 bases and V 2 bases, and 7 bases lay outside the gene matches. Germline V CDR1 and CDR2: MNHEY, SVGEGT. CDR3 length equals 15 residues. The CDR3 nucleotides read TGTGCCAGCAGTTACGGGACAGGGAAGTACCATGAGCAGTTCTTC. Its translation is CASSYGTGKYHEQFF.